This entry concerns a single T cell receptor (beta chain). Other nucleotide sequences from this sample produce the same CDR3. The data were produced by immunoSEQ multiplex PCR, yet TCRdb's version contains in-frame clones alone and is incomplete. The sample includes about 2.4 million clones, roughly 92% seen only once; the top ten take under 0.15%. The data derive from a study of shared clonotypes between healthy human individuals. Across the study: Every donor yielded three CD4 naive, three CD4 memory, two CD8 naive and one CD8 memory plate.

Trimming at V came to 4 bases and at J to 5 bases, leaving 3 bases not matched to a gene. Germline assignment: CDR1 LNHDA and CDR2 SQIVND (reference sequence). This CDR3 is built from 14 residues. V is TRBV19 and J is TRBJ2-5, with 11 bases identical to TRBD2. The clonotype comes from a man between 18 and 35 years old in good health. Sequencing was done on a sample of naive CD4+ T cells sorted from blood. Regarding subset: CD45RA+ positively selected. The CDR3 region has the DNA TGTGCCAGTAGTACAGGACTAGCGGGTGAGACCCAGTACTTC. Its protein is CASSTGLAGETQYF. Supplemented by reference TRBV19 and TRBJ2-5, the full variable domain reads DGGITQSPKYLFRKEGQNVTLSCEQNLNHDAMYWYRQDPGQGLRLIYYSQIVNDFQKGDIAEGYSVSREKKESFPLTVTSAQKNPTAFYLCASSTGLAGETQYFGPGTRLLVL.